Listed here are 29 T cell receptor beta chains from one sample, sequenced in a study of OX40 agonist ivuxolimab in advanced cancers. Generated by immunoSEQ multiplex PCR, the TCRdb table keeps only in-frame clones and is missing some. Of about 37,000 clones in the sample, 85% to 90% were seen once. Sequences were derived from CD4+ or CD8+ T cells sorted from blood, sampled in a trial of the OX40 agonist ivuxolimab. These TCRs come from an adult with an advanced solid tumor such as melanoma, head and neck, liver or kidney cancer.

This chain uses TRBV18 with TRBJ1-1; D gene uncertain. CDR1 KGHSH and CDR2 LQKENI come from the germline V gene. V was clipped by 3 bases and J by 0 bases, with 5 bases between them. This CDR3 is 13 amino acids long. CDR3 residues: CASSPGVNTEAFF. The CDR3 DNA reads TGTGCCAGCTCACCGGGTGTGAACACTGAAGCTTTCTTT.

This clone was counted between two and nine times. J is TRBJ2-1 and V is TRBV9; D is unresolved. CDR3 length equals 15 residues. CDR1 and CDR2 (germline): SGDLS, YYNGEE. With 4 bases removed from V and 6 bases from J, the gap between germline ends came to 17 bases. CDR3: CASSPSPVTGNEQFF. CDR3 nucleotide sequence: TGTGCCAGCAGCCCCTCCCCGGTAACGGGCAATGAGCAGTTCTTC.

The CDR3, as DNA: TGCGCCAGCAGCCCGGGACAGGGTGGAGGAAACACCATATATTTT. Its protein product is CASSPGQGGGNTIYF. The chain is built from TRBV5-1 and TRBJ1-3; 9 nucleotides align to TRBD1. The V gene end was trimmed by 4 bases and the J gene end by 4 bases; junction bases not matched to a gene: 6. CDR1 and CDR2 from the germline V gene are SGHRS and YFSETQ. The CDR3 has 15 residues.

The chain employs TRBV5-4 and TRBJ2-7; 7 bases are a match to TRBD2. Germline V gene sequence: CDR1 SGHNT, CDR2 YYREEE (reference sequence). This CDR3 contains 15 residues. Trimming removed 3 bases from V and 0 bases from J; junction bases left unmatched: 6. For the CDR3, the DNA is TGTGCCAGCAGCTGGGGGGGATCCAGCTCCTACGAGCAGTACTTC. It encodes CASSWGGSSSYEQYF. The variable domain in full, completed from reference TRBV5-4 and TRBJ2-7, reads ETGVTQSPTHLIKTRGQQVTLRCSSQSGHNTVSWYQQALGQGPQFIFQYYREEENGRGNFPPRFSGLQFPNYSSELNVNALELDDSALYLCASSWGGSSSYEQYFGPGTRLTVT.

The chain couples TRBV27 to TRBJ1-4; tentative D call: TRBD1 (6 bases). CDR1 MNHEY and CDR2 SMNVEV come from the germline V gene (reference sequence). The germline V and J ends were trimmed by 3 bases and 5 bases, with 19 bases remaining between them. This CDR3 spans 17 amino acids. The CDR3 DNA reads TGTGCCAGCAGTTTCGTGACCCCGGACAGAGTCAATGAAAAACTGTTTTTT. Protein product: CASSFVTPDRVNEKLFF.

The V call is TRBV4-1, the J call TRBJ1-2; the match to TRBD1 covers 10 bases. With 3 bases clipped from V and 2 bases from J, the junction kept 6 bases outside the gene matches. Germline CDR1 and CDR2: MGHRA and YSYEKL. The CDR3 contains 16 residues. For the CDR3, the DNA is TGCGCCAGCAGCCAGGGGACAGGGGTGGAAAACTATGGCTACACCTTC. This sequence encodes CASSQGTGVENYGYTF.

This chain connects TRBV14 to TRBJ1-1; D unclear. This CDR3 is 13 amino acids long. Trimming left V 1 base short and J 4 bases short, with 7 bases between. Germline V gives CDR1 SGHDN, CDR2 FVKESK. The CDR3: CASSQGRGTEAFF. DNA for the CDR3: TGTGCCAGCAGCCAAGGACGCGGCACTGAAGCTTTCTTT.

The V call is TRBV5-8, the J call TRBJ1-5; D gene ambiguous. V was shortened by 4 bases and J by 6 bases, with 20 bases between the two germline ends. The CDR3 has 16 residues. Germline assignment: CDR1 SGHTS and CDR2 YDEGEE. The CDR3 is CASSPVWGSFGQPQHF. The CDR3 region has the DNA TGTGCCAGCAGCCCGGTCTGGGGTAGTTTCGGTCAGCCCCAGCATTTT.

The V and J genes are TRBV29-1 and TRBJ1-2; D gene unclear. Germline CDR1 and CDR2: SQVTM and ANQGSEA. This CDR3 contains 15 residues. V lost 6 bases to trimming and J lost 0 bases, with 17 bases between them. The CDR3 DNA reads as TGCAGCGTCCCTCTGGTAGCGGAAACTAACTATGGCTACACCTTC. This translates into CSVPLVAETNYGYTF.

This clone was recorded a few times. This rearrangement joins TRBV18 to TRBJ1-2; D unclear. There are 15 residues in the CDR3. V was clipped by 3 bases and J by 3 bases, with 14 bases between them. Germline V gene lookup returns CDR1 KGHSH and CDR2 LQKENI. The DNA of the CDR3 is TGTGCCAGCTCACCCGTGACCGGAGAGGACTATGGCTACACCTTC. Translated: CASSPVTGEDYGYTF. The complete variable domain, with remaining parts taken from reference TRBV18 and TRBJ1-2, reads NAGVMQNPRHLVRRRGQEARLRCSPMKGHSHVYWYRQLPEEGLKFMVYLQKENIIDESGMPKERFSAEFPKEGPSILRIQQVVRGDSAAYFCASSPVTGEDYGYTFGSGTRLTVV.

The chain combines TRBV7-7 with TRBJ2-5; no clear D gene. The CDR3 spans 13 residues. CDR1 is SSHAT, CDR2 FNYEAQ, per germline (reference sequence). Trimming left V 4 bases short and J 1 base short, with 7 bases between. The CDR3 DNA reads as TGTGCCAGCAGCTCGACTTCCCAAGAGACCCAGTACTTC. Protein product: CASSSTSQETQYF.

V is TRBV7-2 and J is TRBJ2-1; 9 bases are shared with TRBD2. CDR3 length equals 15 residues. Germline CDR1 and CDR2: SGHTA and FQGNSA. V lost 5 bases to trimming and J lost 9 bases; unmatched junction nucleotides: 11. The CDR3 is CASSPQDRREGEQFF. CDR3 sequence (DNA): TGTGCCAGCAGCCCTCAGGACAGGCGGGAGGGTGAGCAGTTCTTC.

This chain's CDR3 is CASSFQGAFEKLFF. CDR3 bases: TGTGCCAGCAGTTTTCAGGGGGCTTTTGAAAAACTGTTTTTT. The gene calls are TRBV27 and TRBJ1-4; 8 nucleotides line up with TRBD1. The V and J ends lost 3 bases and 7 bases, in that order; junction bases with no gene match: 4. The CDR3 spans 14 residues. CDR1 is MNHEY, CDR2 SMNVEV, per germline (reference sequence).

V and J are TRBV5-4 and TRBJ2-1, with D possibly called TRBD1 or TRBD2 (6 bases each). The CDR3 has 13 amino acids. Trimming left V 4 bases short and J 8 bases short, with 13 bases between. Germline V gene data show CDR1 as SGHNT and CDR2 as YYREEE (reference sequence). The CDR3 sequence: CASSATGGDEQFF. The CDR3 DNA reads TGTGCCAGCAGCGCGACAGGCGGGGATGAGCAGTTCTTC.

To note about this clone: The junction departs from the called germline gene at one end, perhaps through a read error. The same CDR3 can be traced to other DNA sequences in this sample. The V call is TRBV15, the J call TRBJ1-1; maybe TRBD1 (5 bases). This CDR3 contains 17 residues. The V gene's germline CDR1 is LNHNV and CDR2 YYDKDF (reference sequence). CDR3 coding DNA: TGTGCCACCAGCAGAGACCAACGGGACGGCATGAACACTGAGGCTTTCTTT. Amino acid sequence: CATSRDQRDGMNTEAFF. Drawing the rest from reference TRBV15 and TRBJ1-1, the complete variable domain is DAMVIQNPRYQVTQFGKPVTLSCSQTLNHNVMYWYQQKSSQAPKLLFHYYDKDFNNEADTPDNFQSRRPNTSFCFLDIRSPGLGDTAMYLCATSRDQRDGMNTEAFFGQGTRLTVV.

The chain recombines TRBV6-5 with TRBJ1-2, with 7 bases identical to TRBD1. The CDR3 is 15 residues long. V shed 6 bases, J shed 4 bases, and the junction held 11 bases outside the gene matches. CDR1 is MNHEY and CDR2 is SVGAGI in the germline V gene. CDR3 residues: CASRIRQGAGYGYTF. The DNA of the CDR3 is TGTGCCAGCAGGATCCGACAGGGCGCTGGCTATGGCTACACCTTC.

V usage is TRBV7-2 and J usage is TRBJ2-2; D not certain. The CDR3 extends over 16 amino acids. The V and J ends lost 0 bases and 5 bases respectively, with 13 bases between them. CDR1 SGHTA and CDR2 FQGNSA come from the germline V gene. CDR3 DNA sequence: TGTGCCAGCAGCTTAGCCAGCCAGACGTTGACCGGGGAGCTGTTTTTT. Protein product: CASSLASQTLTGELFF.

This chain links TRBV6-5 with TRBJ1-5, with D tentatively TRBD1 (5 bases). The V end was cut by 0 bases, the J end by 2 bases, with 5 bases between. In germline, CDR1 is MNHEY, CDR2 SVGAGI. The CDR3 is 14 residues long. The CDR3 sequence: CASSYSRGNQPQHF. DNA for the CDR3: TGTGCCAGCAGTTACTCCAGGGGCAATCAGCCCCAGCATTTT.

The rearrangement uses TRBV9 and TRBJ1-2; unclear D gene. The CDR3 extends over 13 amino acids. CDR1 is SGDLS and CDR2 is YYNGEE in the germline V gene. V was pared by 4 bases and J by 7 bases, with 14 bases between. Written as DNA, the CDR3 is TGTGCCAGCAGCACAACCCGGCCCGGTGGCTACACCTTC. It encodes CASSTTRPGGYTF.

In its sample, this clone was seen a few times. The chain couples TRBV5-1 to TRBJ2-3, with 10 bases identical to TRBD2. With 7 bases clipped from V and 3 bases from J, the junction kept 8 bases outside the gene matches. Germline lookup yields CDR1 SGHRS and CDR2 YFSETQ. This CDR3 contains 15 residues. In DNA, the CDR3 is TGCGCCAGCTGCTCGGGACTAGCGTATACAGATACGCAGTATTTT. Protein product: CASCSGLAYTDTQYF.

V usage is TRBV21-1 and J usage is TRBJ1-2. TRBV21-1 is annotated as a pseudogene. The CDR3 has 13 residues. The DNA of the CDR3 is TGTGCCAGCAGCGGGGGGGAAAAGTATGGCTACACCTTC. Amino acids: CASSGGEKYGYTF.

V usage is TRBV9 and J usage is TRBJ1-2; D is possibly TRBD1 (6 bases). Trimming shortened V by 4 bases and J by 12 bases, and 22 bases separated the two germline ends. The germline gives CDR1 SGDLS, CDR2 YYNGEE. The CDR3 sequence is 14 residues long. The CDR3 is CASSPRGSEGGDTF. The CDR3 nucleotides are TGTGCCAGCAGCCCCCGTGGTTCGGAGGGGGGAGACACCTTC.

The genes are TRBV7-8 and TRBJ2-5, with D possibly being TRBD2 (6 bases). Germline assignment: CDR1 SGHVS and CDR2 FQNEAQ. The CDR3 covers 13 residues. With 5 bases removed from V and 4 bases from J, the gap between germline ends came to 11 bases. The CDR3: CASSPGTRETQYF. DNA of the CDR3: TGTGCCAGCAGCCCCGGGACTCGAGAGACCCAGTACTTC.

V is TRBV10-3 and J is TRBJ1-1; TRBD1 is a possible D gene (6 bases). V was clipped by 5 bases and J by 11 bases, with 18 bases between them. This CDR3 contains 13 residues. CDR1 is ENHRY, CDR2 SYGVKD, per germline. The chain's CDR3 is CAISKDSPEGAFF. The CDR3 DNA is TGTGCCATCAGTAAGGACAGTCCCGAGGGGGCTTTCTTT.

The chain carries TRBV6-6 and TRBJ1-1; D is undetermined. The CDR3 has 13 amino acids. Germline V CDR1 and CDR2: MNHNY, SVGAGI (reference sequence). The germline V and J ends were trimmed by 5 bases and 1 base, with 8 bases remaining between them. The CDR3 sequence is CASSTVANTEAFF. The CDR3 DNA follows: TGTGCCAGCAGTACGGTAGCGAACACTGAAGCTTTCTTT.

The chain couples TRBV28 to TRBJ1-1, with unresolved D. There are 16 residues in the CDR3. In germline, CDR1 is MDHEN, CDR2 SYDVKM. Trimming pared 2 bases from V and 6 bases from J, leaving 19 bases between. The CDR3 nucleotides read TGTGCCAGCAGTTTAAGCGTCCGTCTCCCCCTGTCTGAAGCTTTCTTT. The encoded protein is CASSLSVRLPLSEAFF.

This chain joins TRBV19 and TRBJ2-3; D may be TRBD1 (5 bases). The CDR3 runs to 15 residues. Between the trimmed V and J ends, which lost 7 bases and 0 bases, there was a span of 14 bases. Germline V gene lookup returns CDR1 LNHDA and CDR2 SQIVND (reference sequence). CDR3 protein: CASTPGAASTDTQYF. The CDR3 DNA is TGTGCCAGTACCCCTGGGGCGGCTAGCACAGATACGCAGTATTTT. The full variable domain, its missing parts supplied by reference TRBV19 and TRBJ2-3, is DGGITQSPKYLFRKEGQNVTLSCEQNLNHDAMYWYRQDPGQGLRLIYYSQIVNDFQKGDIAEGYSVSREKKESFPLTVTSAQKNPTAFYLCASTPGAASTDTQYFGPGTRLTVL.

The gene calls are TRBV10-3 and TRBJ1-1; a possible D gene is TRBD1 (6 bases). V lost 6 bases to trimming and J lost 6 bases, with 14 bases between them. The CDR3 is 13 residues long. Germline CDR1 and CDR2: ENHRY and SYGVKD. The CDR3 DNA sequence: TGTGCCATCAGGGGGGCCCCGGACGCTGAAGCTTTCTTT. Its translation is CAIRGAPDAEAFF.

The chain carries TRBV19 and TRBJ2-7; 10 nucleotides line up with TRBD1. CDR1 LNHDA and CDR2 SQIVND come from the germline V gene (reference sequence). J gave up 3 bases and V 2 bases, and 4 bases lay outside the gene matches. The CDR3 loop spans 15 amino acids. The CDR3, as DNA: TGTGCCAGTAGTATAACTGGGACAGGGGTCTACGAGCAGTACTTC. Amino acid sequence: CASSITGTGVYEQYF.